Given below is one T cell receptor (beta chain) in context. The data stem from a study of blood T cell repertoires in COVID-19. Across the study: Samples came from the United States, Italy and Spain, spanning acute and convalescent COVID-19. PBMCs, B-cell-depleted T cells, or T cells provided the cDNA or gDNA that made up the material.

The ends were cut back, 5 bases at V and 0 bases at J, with 12 bases in the middle. Germline V CDR1 and CDR2: SGHTA, FQGTGA. CDR3 size: 15 residues. In the authors' methods: Reference gene primer amplification yielded estimated nucleated cell counts. Clones were read by immunoSEQ multiplex PCR, and TCRdb kept only the in-frame ones, dropping some. Clonal size and the V and J genes are those of that table, whereas D and trimming came from the DNA. Of some 100,000 clones in the sample, 88% were seen once. Material: peripheral blood. This clonotype was obtained from a woman older than 75 with active COVID-19. This chain connects TRBV7-3 to TRBJ2-3; D unresolved. CDR3 in amino acids: CASSPERTSTDTQYF. The CDR3 nucleotides are TGTGCCAGCAGCCCGGAGCGTACTAGCACAGATACGCAGTATTTT.